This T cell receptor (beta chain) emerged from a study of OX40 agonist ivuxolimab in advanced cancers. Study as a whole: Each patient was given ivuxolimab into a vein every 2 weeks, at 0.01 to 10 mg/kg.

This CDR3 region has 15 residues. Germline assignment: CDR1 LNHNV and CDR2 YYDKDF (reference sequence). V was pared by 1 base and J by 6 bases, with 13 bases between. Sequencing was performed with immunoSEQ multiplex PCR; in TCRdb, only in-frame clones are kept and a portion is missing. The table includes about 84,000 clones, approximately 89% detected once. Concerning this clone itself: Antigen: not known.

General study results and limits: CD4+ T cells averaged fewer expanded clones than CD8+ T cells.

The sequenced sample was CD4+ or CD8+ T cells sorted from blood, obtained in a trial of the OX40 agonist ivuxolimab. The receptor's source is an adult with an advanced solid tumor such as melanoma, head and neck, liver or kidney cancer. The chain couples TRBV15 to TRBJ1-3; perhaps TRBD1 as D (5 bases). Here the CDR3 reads CATSRGTLRENTIYF. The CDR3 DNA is TGTGCCACCAGCAGAGGGACACTAAGGGAAAACACCATATATTTT.